Sequencing of this T cell receptor (beta chain) was carried out in a study of T cell repertoires in cytomegalovirus infection. At the level of the study: Researchers turned to recently identified HLA-C-restricted CMV epitopes as well as well-studied HLA-B-restricted ones. Public TCR beta signatures provided an indication of both CMV infection and a matching HLA type.

TCRdb passed the reads through MiXCR, listing each CDR3 protein once. The data show 450,000 to 600,000 distinct CDR3 sequences, 33% seen once. The CDR3 is made up of 11 amino acids. V gave up 6 bases and J gave up 17 bases; unmatched junction bases: 9. Whole-study results and caveats: Public TCR beta family frequency separated CMV-and-HLA carriers, including in an independent cohort. CMV-specific TCR beta clonotypes restricted by HLA-C were the ones dominating the ex vivo response.

Concerning this clonotype itself: The antigen is undetermined.

The sample was cultured PBMCs, taken from culture after CMV antigen stimulation. The TCR sequence derives from a human donor in good health (CMV status not recorded). Some clones in this sample may be carry-over from other donors' samples. The chain employs TRBV12-3 or TRBV12-4 and TRBJ1-4, with 7 bases aligning to TRBD1. CDR3: CASSLQGERFF. The CDR3 DNA is TGTGCCAGCAGCCTTCAGGGGGAGCGTTTTTTT.